These T cell receptor beta chains were read from a single sample in a study of shared clonotypes between healthy human individuals. Generated by immunoSEQ multiplex PCR, the TCRdb table keeps only in-frame clones and is missing some. The sample yields around 430,000 clones, about 85% seen once. Sample: PBMCs. Receptors originate from a woman in her 40s in good health. Some clones in this sample may be carry-over from other donors' samples. The CDR3 runs from the conserved cysteine through the conserved F or W. D genes are given only for firm matches. Only part of the rows carry a size: once, few, many, or a class if the clone is expanded.

D gene | J gene | clone size | V gene | CDR3 DNA | CDR3 protein
TRBD1 | TRBJ1-2 | - | TRBV9 | TGTGCCAGCAGCGTAGGTGGGACAGGGGATAACTATGGCTACACCTTC | CASSVGGTGDNYGYTF
- | TRBJ2-7 | - | TRBV7-2 | TGTGCCAGCAGCTTGGGGGGACAGCGTTCCTACGAGCAGTACTTC | CASSLGGQRSYEQYF
- | TRBJ1-3 | - | TRBV11-2 | TGTGCCAGCAGCTTAAAATTCTCTGGAAACACCATATATTTT | CASSLKFSGNTIYF
TRBD2 | TRBJ2-3 | - | TRBV28 | TGTGCCAGCAGGCTCAGGGCTAGCGGGACTTATACGCAGTATTTT | CASRLRASGTYTQYF
- | TRBJ1-5 | - | TRBV6-5 | TGTGCCAGCAGCTACGGGCAGGGCAATCAGCCCCAGCATTTT | CASSYGQGNQPQHF
TRBD2 | TRBJ2-1 | - | TRBV11-3 | TGTGCCAGCAGCTTAGATATGGCTAGCGGGAGTAGTGAGCAGTTCTTC | CASSLDMASGSSEQFF
TRBD2 | TRBJ2-1 | - | TRBV2 | TGTGCCAGGTTAAAAGGGACTAGCGGGAGGGGTTCCTACAATGAGCAGTTCTTC | CARLKGTSGRGSYNEQFF
- | TRBJ2-3 | - | TRBV7-8 | TGTGCCAGCAGCTTAGCGAGGACACCACTGATAGGAGATACGCAGTATTTT | CASSLARTPLIGDTQYF
- | TRBJ2-1 | few | TRBV5-4 | TGTGCCAGCAGCTTGATCAGCGGTCAGTCTAATGAGCAGTTCTTC | CASSLISGQSNEQFF
- | TRBJ2-7 | - | TRBV4-3 | TGCGCCAGCAGCCAAGTTCGCGGAGCCGAGCAGTACTTC | CASSQVRGAEQYF
- | TRBJ1-1 | - | TRBV7-9 | TGTGCCAGCATTCTCGGGAGGGACACTGAAGCTTTCTTT | CASILGRDTEAFF
- | TRBJ1-5 | - | TRBV19 | TGTGCCAGTAGTACCACGGGGGTCCCGGTGGCCCAGCATTTT | CASSTTGVPVAQHF
TRBD2 | TRBJ2-1 | - | TRBV30 | TGTGCCCGGAAAGTGGCGGGAGTCGATGAGCAGTTCTTC | CARKVAGVDEQFF
- | TRBJ2-7 | - | TRBV29-1 | TGCAGCGCACGGGACAACCTCCACTCCTACGAGCAGTACTTC | CSARDNLHSYEQYF
- | TRBJ2-2 | - | TRBV5-1 | TGCGCCAGCGTACAGTATAACACCGGGGAGCTGTTTTTT | CASVQYNTGELFF
TRBD2 | TRBJ2-5 | - | TRBV5-1 | TGCGCCAGCAGCCGCACAGCGGGAGGGGAGACCCAGTACTTC | CASSRTAGGETQYF
TRBD2 | TRBJ2-7 | - | TRBV7-9 | TGTGCCAGTTCAATTTGGACTAGCGGGACTAACGAGCAGTACTTC | CASSIWTSGTNEQYF
TRBD1 | TRBJ1-3 | - | TRBV11-2 | TGTGCCAGCAGCTTAGCCCTAGGGACAGGGGCTGGAAACACCATATATTTT | CASSLALGTGAGNTIYF
TRBD2 | TRBJ2-5 | - | TRBV9 | TGTGCCAGCAGCGTAACCCCGGGACTAGCCCAGGAGACCCAGTACTTC | CASSVTPGLAQETQYF
- | TRBJ2-3 | - | TRBV6-6 | TGTGCCAGCAGTTACTCAGATACGCAGTATTTT | CASSYSDTQYF
TRBD2 | TRBJ2-3 | - | TRBV18 | TGTGCCAGCTCACCACGCACTAGCGGGAATGCAGATACGCAGTATTTT | CASSPRTSGNADTQYF
- | TRBJ2-7 | - | TRBV11-2 | TGTGCCAGCAGCTTAGATAGGCAGTCCAGGAACCTCAGATACGAGCAGTACTTC | CASSLDRQSRNLRYEQYF
- | TRBJ2-7 | - | TRBV29-1 | TGCAGCGTTCTCGGGGTGACCTACGAGCAGTACTTC | CSVLGVTYEQYF
TRBD2 | TRBJ2-1 | - | TRBV5-1 | TGCGCCAGCAGCTTGGTGGCTAGCGGGAGAGATGAGCAGTTCTTC | CASSLVASGRDEQFF
TRBD2 | TRBJ2-1 | - | TRBV30 | TGTGCCTGGAGTAGCGGGAAGGGTGTTGAGCAGTTCTTC | CAWSSGKGVEQFF
- | TRBJ2-7 | - | TRBV2 | TGTGCCAGCAGTGTCTCCCTCGTACAGGGATCCTACGAGCAGTACTTC | CASSVSLVQGSYEQYF
- | TRBJ2-6 | few | TRBV7-9 | TGTGCCAGCAGCCAGACCCTTGGCGCTGGGGCCAACGTCCTGACTTTC | CASSQTLGAGANVLTF
TRBD1 | TRBJ1-4 | - | TRBV9 | TGTGCCAGCAGCGTTCTCGGGACAGGTAATGAAAAACTGTTTTTT | CASSVLGTGNEKLFF
TRBD1 | TRBJ1-5 | few | TRBV30 | TGTGCCTGGAGTCTAGACAGGGCTGATCAGCCCCAGCATTTT | CAWSLDRADQPQHF
- | TRBJ2-1 | - | TRBV7-9 | TGTGCCAGCAGCTTATCCGGGGGTGAGCAGTTCTTC | CASSLSGGEQFF
- | TRBJ1-1 | - | TRBV7-9 | TGTGCCAGCAGCGAAAACTTGAACACTGAAGCTTTCTTT | CASSENLNTEAFF
- | TRBJ2-7 | once | TRBV6-5 | TGTGCCAGCAGTAGGGTGATTTCAGGCTCCTACGAGCAGTACTTC | CASSRVISGSYEQYF
- | TRBJ1-2 | - | TRBV6-1 | TGTGCCAGCAGTGAAAACCCAGGGGAAAAGTATGGCTACACCTTC | CASSENPGEKYGYTF
TRBD2 | TRBJ2-1 | many | TRBV18 | TGTGCCAGCTCACGAATTCTAGCCGGGAGGTACAATGAGCAGTTCTTC | CASSRILAGRYNEQFF
- | TRBJ1-2 | - | TRBV7-2 | TGTGCCAGCAGCCAAAACCAGGGGTACTATGGCTACACCTTC | CASSQNQGYYGYTF
- | TRBJ1-1 | - | TRBV18 | TGTGCCAGCTCACCAGGACTGATGAACACTGAAGCTTTCTTT | CASSPGLMNTEAFF
- | TRBJ2-2 | - | TRBV6-1 | TGTGCCAGTACTTGGCGGGGGCGCGTCACCGGGGAGCTGTTTTTT | CASTWRGRVTGELFF
- | TRBJ1-1 | - | TRBV10-3 | TGTGCCATCAGTGAGCTGGGGTCGAACACTGAAGCTTTCTTT | CAISELGSNTEAFF
TRBD2 | TRBJ2-7 | - | TRBV5-6 | TGTGCCAGCAGCGGGGACAGTAGCGGGAGGCCCCTCGAGCAGTACTTC | CASSGDSSGRPLEQYF
- | TRBJ1-4 | - | TRBV5-1 | TGCGCCAGCAGCGCAACCGGGACGGGAAATGAAAAACTGTTTTTT | CASSATGTGNEKLFF
- | TRBJ1-4 | - | TRBV5-1 | TGCGCCAGCAGCCCCGGGAGTAGAGAAAAACTGTTTTTT | CASSPGSREKLFF
TRBD1 | TRBJ1-2 | - | TRBV11-2 | TGTGCCAGCAGCTTAGATGGGACAGGGGTACTGGGCTATGGCTACACCTTC | CASSLDGTGVLGYGYTF
TRBD1 | TRBJ1-1 | once | TRBV19 | TGTGCCAGTGGGACAGTCCTGCGGAAATTGAACACTGAAGCTTTCTTT | CASGTVLRKLNTEAFF
- | TRBJ2-7 | - | TRBV9 | TGTGCCAGCAGCGTAGCCCAACGACCAGGGCCACCCCCCTACGAGCAGTACTTC | CASSVAQRPGPPPYEQYF
- | TRBJ2-1 | - | TRBV27 | TGTGCCAGCAGTTCTGAAGGACAGCTGGCCCTGAGTGAGCAGTTCTTC | CASSSEGQLALSEQFF
TRBD1 | TRBJ2-1 | - | TRBV7-2 | TGTGCCAGCAGCTTAGCGGGACAGGGGGCAAATGAGCAGTTCTTC | CASSLAGQGANEQFF
- | TRBJ2-5 | - | TRBV6-5 | TGTGCCAGCAGTTCGGGCAGCACCGAGACCCAGTACTTC | CASSSGSTETQYF